These T cell receptor beta chains were read from a single sample in a study of cytomegalovirus exposure and HLA in healthy donors. TCRdb's copy holds only in-frame clones and misses some; the assay was immunoSEQ multiplex PCR. The sample records about 110,000 clones, around 80% being singletons. Sequencing was done on a sample of PBMCs. These receptors were collected from a woman between 50 and 59 years old in good health and CMV-seropositive. CDR3s include the opening cysteine and the closing phenylalanine or tryptophan. Fields, in order: clone size, D gene, V gene, J gene, CDR3 protein, CDR3 DNA. A D gene is named only where the DNA matches it firmly. Clone size is not always given. Where it is, it says once, few, many or a class for expanded clones.

abundance: few
d_gene: NA
v_gene: TRBV4-1
j_gene: TRBJ1-1
CDR3aa: CASSQVRQGTEAFF
CDR3nt: TGCGCCAGCAGCCAAGTTCGGCAGGGGACTGAAGCTTTCTTT

abundance: NA
d_gene: NA
v_gene: TRBV10-2
j_gene: TRBJ2-7
CDR3aa: CASGRGGNLGDEQYF
CDR3nt: TGCGCCAGCGGACGAGGAGGGAACTTAGGCGACGAGCAGTACTTC

abundance: NA
d_gene: NA
v_gene: TRBV6-5
j_gene: TRBJ1-4
CDR3aa: CASRHLAGSEKLFF
CDR3nt: TGTGCCAGCAGACACCTAGCTGGGAGTGAAAAACTGTTTTTT

abundance: NA
d_gene: TRBD1
v_gene: TRBV7-2
j_gene: TRBJ1-5
CDR3aa: CASSLARDRGYSNQPQHF
CDR3nt: TGTGCCAGCAGCTTAGCCCGGGACAGGGGCTATAGCAATCAGCCCCAGCATTTT

abundance: NA
d_gene: TRBD1
v_gene: TRBV6-6
j_gene: TRBJ1-4
CDR3aa: CASSSDRANEKLFF
CDR3nt: TGTGCCAGCAGCTCGGACAGGGCGAATGAAAAACTGTTTTTT

abundance: NA
d_gene: NA
v_gene: TRBV6-5
j_gene: TRBJ2-3
CDR3aa: CASSYFRSGGGSAQYF
CDR3nt: TGTGCCAGCAGTTACTTTCGTTCGGGCGGGGGCTCTGCGCAGTATTTT

abundance: NA
d_gene: NA
v_gene: TRBV7-9
j_gene: TRBJ2-7
CDR3aa: CASSFDAGKQYF
CDR3nt: TGTGCCAGCAGTTTCGACGCGGGCAAGCAGTACTTC

abundance: NA
d_gene: TRBD1
v_gene: TRBV19
j_gene: TRBJ1-4
CDR3aa: CASSINVGTVSF
CDR3nt: TGTGCCAGTAGTATTAACGTCGGGACAGTAAGTTTT

abundance: NA
d_gene: TRBD1
v_gene: TRBV30
j_gene: TRBJ1-2
CDR3aa: CAWNKDRGVLNYGYTF
CDR3nt: TGTGCCTGGAATAAGGACAGGGGGGTTCTCAACTATGGCTACACCTTC

abundance: few
d_gene: TRBD1
v_gene: TRBV15
j_gene: TRBJ1-5
CDR3aa: CATSSLGGGGNQPQHF
CDR3nt: TGTGCCACCAGCAGCCTAGGGGGCGGGGGCAATCAGCCCCAGCATTTT

abundance: NA
d_gene: NA
v_gene: TRBV2
j_gene: TRBJ1-1
CDR3aa: CASRLSGGGETEAFF
CDR3nt: TGTGCCAGCAGACTTTCGGGGGGCGGCGAGACTGAAGCTTTCTTT

abundance: NA
d_gene: NA
v_gene: TRBV7-9
j_gene: TRBJ2-1
CDR3aa: CASSLVQLNHNEQFF
CDR3nt: TGTGCCAGCAGCTTAGTCCAGTTGAACCACAATGAGCAGTTCTTC

abundance: NA
d_gene: TRBD2
v_gene: TRBV14
j_gene: TRBJ2-5
CDR3aa: CASSHRAGGSQETQYF
CDR3nt: TGTGCCAGCAGCCACAGAGCGGGGGGGTCCCAAGAGACCCAGTACTTC

abundance: NA
d_gene: NA
v_gene: TRBV6-5
j_gene: TRBJ2-2
CDR3aa: CASSAMGGAAGELFF
CDR3nt: TGTGCCAGCAGTGCCATGGGGGGGGCGGCAGGGGAGCTGTTTTTT

abundance: NA
d_gene: TRBD2
v_gene: TRBV5-1
j_gene: TRBJ2-2
CDR3aa: CASSAGTSGAAGTGELFF
CDR3nt: TGCGCCAGCAGCGCGGGGACTAGCGGGGCGGCGGGGACCGGGGAGCTGTTTTTT